This TCR beta chain came from a study of T cell responses to AZD1222 COVID-19 vaccine. General study points: There were repertoire samples only from the period after the peak T cell response. Clonal diversity may have been underestimated, and the donors were mostly white British, with more females than males.

The method was immunoSEQ multiplex PCR; TCRdb's version includes in-frame clones alone and lacks a portion of them. This table holds about 160,000 clones, 92% found once. CDR1 LGHNA and CDR2 YSLEER come from the germline V gene. CDR3 length: 15 amino acids. With 3 bases clipped from V and 0 bases from J, the junction kept 2 bases outside the gene matches. About this clone: Its antigen is currently unknown.

The clonotype originates from an adult in good health. The input for sequencing was peripheral blood, taken on day 0 of MenACWY control vaccination. The chain joins TRBV4-3 to TRBJ1-2; 9 positions agree with TRBD1. CDR3 sequence: CASSQDRGANYGYTF. The CDR3 DNA follows: TGCGCCAGCAGCCAGGACAGGGGAGCTAACTATGGCTACACCTTC.